The source of this T cell receptor beta chain is a study of blood T cell repertoires in COVID-19 (TCRdb year 2020). The study in broad terms: Collaborator samples came from the United States, Italy and Spain and covered acute and convalescent phases of COVID-19. The material from the prospective study consisted of cDNA or gDNA derived from T cells, B-cell-depleted T cells, or PBMCs. Subjects who had been exposed to COVID-19, were actively infected with it, or had recovered from it provided the deeply sampled blood TCRbeta repertoires that made up the dataset. The repertoires were released in a freely available public database meant as a resource for research on the immune response to SARS-CoV-2. Samples were obtained from the ongoing ImmuneRACE study (first 160 participants) and from about 1,300 subjects provided by 6 global collaborators. A de-identified subject ID, COVID-19 status, age in years and sex were almost always included in the sample metadata. Where available, HLA class I and class II types were taken from metadata supplied by the sample provider and were not determined by assay-based typing.

On the study overall, not on this receptor specifically: The amount of clinical and demographic metadata varied by source and participant and was provided uncurated.

The immunoSEQ Assay, a bias-controlled multiplex PCR, was used to amplify TCRbeta CDR3 regions from genomic DNA. Processing in the source paper ran as follows. Nucleated cell counts per sample were estimated from amplification of reference gene primers within the assay. Sequence reads were collapsed and filtered to measure the absolute abundance of every unique TCRbeta CDR3 rearrangement. Productive Simpson clonality was computed per sample as the square root of Simpson's diversity index over productive rearrangements. TCRdb holds this immuneACCESS table with in-frame rearrangements only. Some clones are missing; in checked studies, unresolved V genes explain under half, and the rest has no known cause. That table gives V, J and clone size, and the DNA gave D and trimming. In all, the sample holds about 74,000 clones, and 84% of those were seen once. The ten largest account for 30% to 45% of the sample.

The CDR3 has 17 amino acids, counting the end cysteine and phenylalanine. The retained sequence is limited to the CDR3, 51 bases, with the frame set at the first base. In the germline V gene (reference sequence), CDR1 corresponds to LNHDA and CDR2 to SQIVND. V ends up 7 bases short and J 2 bases short, with an unmatched junction base count of 13. As for this clone: Its antigen is still unknown. It has no much larger one-base neighbor in the sample; base qualities were not kept.

Each collaborating institution followed its own protocols to collect whole blood in K2EDTA tubes. For TCRbeta analysis, collaborators shipped samples as frozen whole blood, isolated PBMCs, or DNA extracted from either of those sample types. The sequence derives from a man between 65 and 85 years old with acute or convalescent COVID-19. The chain couples TRBV19 to TRBJ1-5, and 8 junctional nucleotides match TRBD1. Sequencing used peripheral blood. The CDR3 is CASNARGLGSGNQPQHF. The bases are TGTGCCAGTAATGCCAGGGGGCTAGGTAGTGGCAATCAGCCCCAGCATTTT. Here the CDR3 is joined to the reference TRBV19 and TRBJ1-5 genes, and the full variable domain is: DGGITQSPKYLFRKEGQNVTLSCEQNLNHDAMYWYRQDPGQGLRLIYYSQIVNDFQKGDIAEGYSVSREKKESFPLTVTSAQKNPTAFYLCASNARGLGSGNQPQHFGDGTRLSIL.